This is a list of T cell receptor beta chains from one sample in a study of blood T cell repertoires in COVID-19. Profiled with immunoSEQ multiplex PCR; TCRdb holds only in-frame clones, not every one. The profile shows under 400,000 clones, roughly 86% of them singletons. Sequencing used PBMCs or T cells enriched from blood (not recorded which). The receptors shown here come from a man aged 40-49 years in a cohort exposed to, infected with or recovered from COVID-19 (not recorded which). CDR3s include the opening cysteine and the closing phenylalanine or tryptophan. A D gene is named only where the DNA matches it firmly. Clone size, where shown, is once, few, many, or a class for clones that have expanded.

d_gene,len,abundance,v_gene,j_gene,CDR3aa,CDR3nt
-,14,-,TRBV6-1,TRBJ1-2,CASSEVETAFGYTF,TGTGCCAGCAGTGAAGTTGAGACAGCGTTTGGCTACACCTTC
-,14,-,TRBV19,TRBJ2-1,CASSNTGKANEQFF,TGTGCCAGTAGTAATACAGGGAAGGCGAATGAGCAGTTCTTC
TRBD1,13,-,TRBV10-2,TRBJ2-5,CASRTGVGETQYF,TGCGCCAGCAGGACAGGGGTAGGGGAGACCCAGTACTTC
-,18,-,TRBV27,TRBJ2-1,CASSLSYPARSSYNEQFF,TGTGCCAGCAGTTTATCGTATCCAGCGAGATCCTCCTACAATGAGCAGTTCTTC
TRBD1,18,few,TRBV19,TRBJ2-2,CASSIGFLRDRVVGELFF,TGTGCCAGTAGTATTGGGTTTCTCCGGGACAGAGTGGTCGGGGAGCTGTTTTTT
TRBD1,14,-,TRBV5-1,TRBJ2-2,CASSEGGTGGELFF,TGCGCCAGCTCTGAAGGGGGCACAGGTGGGGAGCTGTTTTTT
TRBD1,17,once,TRBV6-1,TRBJ1-5,CASSGQGILGSNQPQHF,TGTGCCAGCAGTGGACAGGGGATATTAGGTAGCAATCAGCCCCAGCATTTT
TRBD2,17,-,TRBV18,TRBJ2-3,CASSPPFAGGPSDTQYF,TGTGCCAGCTCACCACCATTCGCGGGAGGGCCGTCGGATACGCAGTATTTT
TRBD2,14,-,TRBV9,TRBJ2-3,CASSAAGFADTQYF,TGTGCCAGCAGCGCAGCGGGATTTGCAGATACGCAGTATTTT
TRBD2,14,-,TRBV2,TRBJ2-1,CASKSGLAGERQFF,TGTGCCAGCAAATCGGGACTAGCGGGAGAAAGGCAGTTCTTC
TRBD1,13,-,TRBV10-3,TRBJ2-3,CAIQGTGTDTQYF,TGTGCCATACAGGGGACAGGCACAGATACGCAGTATTTT